A selection of T cell receptor beta chains follows, all from one sample in a study of glioma-infiltrating T cells after dendritic cell vaccination. Assay used: immunoSEQ multiplex PCR; TCRdb lists only in-frame clones, some missing. Altogether some 100,000 clones are present, 75% to 85% being singletons, with the ten largest covering roughly 5.7%. Source: blood, taken before dendritic cell vaccination. These receptors all come from a human donor with glioblastoma. The CDR3 runs from the conserved cysteine through the conserved F or W.

j_gene | v_gene | CDR3aa
TRBJ2-1 | TRBV7-9 | CASSSGQGNGNEQFF
TRBJ2-3 | TRBV21-1 | CASVYRTSGVLSTDTQYF
TRBJ2-7 | TRBV4-1 | CASSQETGFLSYEQYF
TRBJ2-3 | TRBV6-1 | CASRRVSDTQYF
TRBJ2-3 | TRBV4-2 | CASSQELPTDTQYF
TRBJ1-1 | TRBV6-1 | CASAASQGAMTEAFF
TRBJ1-1 | TRBV4-1 | CASSLDRRNTEAFF
TRBJ1-1 | TRBV19 | CATGGHWNTEAFF
TRBJ1-6 | TRBV7-2 | CASSLAARTGNSPLHF
TRBJ1-2 | TRBV7-9 | CASSSSLTGGYGYTF
TRBJ1-2 | TRBV27 | CASSFQGDYGYTF
TRBJ2-5 | TRBV5-1 | CASSPRLAGGQETQYF
TRBJ2-3 | TRBV27 | CASSRGDSTDTQYF
TRBJ2-2 | TRBV30 | CAWMDQGLVHTGELFF
TRBJ2-5 | TRBV6-1 | CASSEILARGTQYF
TRBJ1-1 | TRBV28 | CASSLGGPHTEAFF
TRBJ1-4 | TRBV6-1 | CASRLPGQGEKLFF
TRBJ2-1 | TRBV9 | CASSETSGRYNEQFF
TRBJ2-7 | TRBV6-1 | CASSADGYEQYF
TRBJ2-7 | TRBV19 | CASSVAGEGYEQYF
TRBJ1-4 | TRBV6-1 | CASSEFRGWTNEKLFF
TRBJ2-3 | TRBV9 | CASSVGGGRFSDTQYF